These 16 T cell receptor beta chains originate from one sample sequenced in a study of T-cell reconstitution after alpha-beta-depleted transplantation in children (dated by TCRdb to about 2016). The library was built by means of PCR. Sequencing relied on an Illumina HiSeq 2500. TCR library preparation used molecular barcoding, with unique molecular identifiers applied to normalize quantification of the TCRbeta repertoire. TCRdb redid the processing of the public reads, applying fastp at Q25 and MiXCR, and retained in-frame beta chains. Each CDR3 protein appears once, grouped with its most common genes and DNA. This sample comprises some 520,000 distinct CDR3 sequences, approximately 29% of them detected only once. The top ten clonotypes cover 2% to 2.5% of the sample. Sequences were derived from PBMCs from the stem cell graft donor, sampled from the stem cell graft. The source of these receptors is a human donor who donated a stem cell graft to a child with aplastic anemia.

The chain is built from TRBV11-3 and TRBJ2-1, with 9 bases lining up with TRBD1. The ends lost 2 bases at V and 9 bases at J; junction bases unmatched: 8. Germline V gene lookup returns CDR1 SGHNT and CDR2 YENEEA. There are 15 residues in the CDR3. As DNA, the CDR3 is TGTGCCAGCAGCTTATCGGGACAGGGTAATGTTGAGCAGTTCTTC. Protein product: CASSLSGQGNVEQFF.

The chain employs TRBV12-3 or TRBV12-4 and TRBJ2-3; 9 bases match TRBD2. V trimming: 5 bases; J trimming: 0 bases; junction bases outside the gene matches: 9. The CDR3 covers 17 residues. The CDR3 bases are TGTGCCAGCAGTCCCCCGGCTAGCGGGGATAGCACAGATACGCAGTATTTT. The encoded protein is CASSPPASGDSTDTQYF.

This chain's CDR3 is CASSLKTEFEQYF. The CDR3 DNA reads as TGTGCCAGCAGCTTAAAGACGGAGTTCGAGCAGTACTTC. The chain joins TRBV11-2 to TRBJ2-7; D call uncertain. V lost 2 bases, J lost 6 bases, and 11 bases lay in between. This CDR3 spans 13 amino acids. Germline CDR1 SGHAT, CDR2 FQNNGV.

The V call is TRBV5-6, the J call TRBJ2-5; TRBD1 aligns across 9 bases. V lost 4 bases and J lost 6; bases outside the gene matches: 4. CDR1 is SGHDT, CDR2 YYEEEE, per germline. The CDR3 length is 13 residues. In DNA, the CDR3 is TGTGCCAGCAGCCGACAGGGGGAGCAGACCCAGTACTTC. It yields the protein CASSRQGEQTQYF.

The chain has TRBV12-3 or TRBV12-4 and TRBJ1-1; D unresolved. This CDR3 spans 11 amino acids. V was pared by 3 bases and J by 7 bases, with 6 bases between. The CDR3 protein is CASSFVGEAFF. In nucleotides, the CDR3 is TGTGCCAGCAGTTTTGTCGGTGAAGCTTTCTTT.

This clonotype has more than one count but fewer than ten. The chain recombines TRBV12-3 or TRBV12-4 with TRBJ2-7; the match to TRBD2 covers 7 bases. Trimming at V came to 6 bases and at J to 4 bases, leaving 6 bases not matched to a gene. This CDR3 is 13 amino acids long. The CDR3 bases are TGTGCCAGCAGCCATGGCGGGGGATACGAGCAGTACGTC. Translation: CASSHGGGYEQYV.

V usage is TRBV11-2 and J usage is TRBJ1-5; D is possibly TRBD1 (6 bases). Trimming left V 5 bases short and J 2 bases short, with 13 bases between. The CDR3 is 15 residues long. Germline V gene lookup returns CDR1 SGHAT and CDR2 FQNNGV. Written as DNA, the CDR3 is TGTGCCAGCAGCCTTAGGGGGGATGGCAATCAGCCCCAGCATTTT. It codes for CASSLRGDGNQPQHF. Full variable domain (missing parts from reference TRBV11-2 and TRBJ1-5): EAGVAQSPRYKIIEKRQSVAFWCNPISGHATLYWYQQILGQGPKLLIQFQNNGVVDDSQLPKDRFSAERLKGVDSTLKIQPAKLEDSAVYLCASSLRGDGNQPQHFGDGTRLSIL.

The chain uses TRBV6-5 and TRBJ1-5; 9 positions agree with TRBD1. Germline V gene data show CDR1 as MNHEY and CDR2 as SVGAGI. J lost 4 bases, V lost 4 bases, and 2 bases had no gene match. The CDR3 is 14 amino acids. In DNA, the CDR3 is TGTGCCAGCAGTTCGGACAGGGGAAATCAGCCCCAGCATTTT. Its protein is CASSSDRGNQPQHF.

CDR3 sequence: CASSLGGLAGQQDEQFF. The CDR3 DNA follows: TGCGCCAGCAGCTTGGGGGGACTAGCGGGACAGCAGGATGAGCAGTTCTTC. This rearrangement joins TRBV5-1 to TRBJ2-1; 13 positions agree with TRBD2. This CDR3 has 17 residues. V dropped 0 bases and J dropped 8; count of bases not matched to a gene: 8. CDR1 is SGHRS, CDR2 YFSETQ, per germline. Variable domain in full (rest from reference TRBV5-1 and TRBJ2-1): KAGVTQTPRYLIKTRGQQVTLSCSPISGHRSVSWYQQTPGQGLQFLFEYFSETQRNKGNFPGRFSGRQFSNSRSEMNVSTLELGDSALYLCASSLGGLAGQQDEQFFGPGTRLTVL.

V usage is TRBV27 and J usage is TRBJ2-1; TRBD2 matches 13 bases. Germline-derived CDR1 and CDR2 are MNHEY and SMNVEV (reference sequence). J lost 8 bases, V lost 8 bases, and 12 bases had no gene match. The CDR3 contains 16 residues. Here the CDR3 reads CASRGLAGALLDEQFF. The CDR3, as DNA: TGTGCCAGCCGAGGACTAGCGGGAGCCCTCTTGGATGAGCAGTTCTTC.

This chain connects TRBV6-5 to TRBJ2-7, with D possibly being TRBD1 (5 bases). The ends were cut back, 0 bases at V and 2 bases at J, with 11 bases in the middle. This CDR3 spans 15 amino acids. Germline loops: CDR1 MNHEY, CDR2 SVGAGI. The CDR3 protein is CASSYSEQGPYEQYV. Here the CDR3 DNA reads TGTGCCAGCAGTTACTCGGAGCAGGGTCCCTACGAGCAGTACGTC.

There are many counts of this clonotype. The chain carries TRBV4-3 and TRBJ1-2; D remains unclear. This CDR3 is 15 amino acids long. The germline V gene has CDR1 LGHNA and CDR2 YSLEER. V was clipped by 2 bases and J by 4 bases, with 14 bases between them. CDR3 protein: CASSQSSYLSYGYTF. The CDR3 DNA reads as TGCGCCAGCAGCCAATCGTCCTATCTGAGCTATGGCTACACCTTC.

This rearrangement joins TRBV5-1 to TRBJ1-4; D not certain. Trimming cost V 5 bases and J 4 bases, with 3 bases left between them. CDR3 length equals 11 residues. Germline V lookup: CDR1 SGHRS, CDR2 YFSETQ. DNA of the CDR3: TGCGCCAGCAGGCTTAATGAAAAACTGTTTTTT. Translated: CASRLNEKLFF.

The chain joins TRBV24-1 to TRBJ2-1; unclear D gene. Germline V CDR1 and CDR2: KGHDR, SFDVKD. The V end was cut by 7 bases, the J end by 5 bases, with 11 bases between. This CDR3 spans 13 amino acids. The CDR3 region is CATRSKGHNEQFF. The CDR3 DNA reads TGTGCCACCAGGTCCAAAGGGCACAATGAGCAGTTCTTC.

This clonotype was found once. The chain has TRBV20-1 and TRBJ2-3; 15 bases match TRBD2. The CDR3 covers 16 residues. V lost 3 bases to trimming and J lost 2 bases; unmatched junction nucleotides: 3. Germline values: CDR1 DFQATT, CDR2 SNEGSKA (reference sequence). The CDR3 bases are TGCAGTGCTAGTGGACTAGCGGGAGGGTACACAGATACGCAGTATTTT. This gives the protein CSASGLAGGYTDTQYF.

The gene calls are TRBV7-2 and TRBJ1-5; TRBD1 is a possible D gene (6 bases). V was cut by 1 base and J by 8 bases, with 9 bases left in between. CDR3 size: 13 residues. CDR1 and CDR2 from the germline V gene are SGHTA and FQGNSA. The CDR3 loop is CASSLEGTKPQHF. The CDR3 DNA follows: TGTGCCAGCAGCTTAGAGGGGACAAAGCCCCAGCATTTT.